This T cell receptor beta chain was found in a study of T-cell memory formation after mild COVID-19. The V gene lost 4 bases and the J gene lost 7 bases, with 11 bases spanning the gap. CDR3 length equals 14 residues. Germline CDR1 MGHDK, CDR2 SYGVNS. One entry per CDR3 protein results from TCRdb running MiXCR on the 5' RACE reads. The data contain under 300,000 distinct CDR3 sequences, around 15% of them singletons. The sequencing sample was made of PBMCs or a T cell subset sorted from them (not recorded which). The genes are TRBV25-1 and TRBJ1-6, with D hard to call. This TCR derives from a man younger than 35 who had mild COVID-19 (a few samples of this study predate the infection). Cell type and time point are not known. CDR3 region: CASSAADGNSPLHF. CDR3 coding DNA: TGTGCCAGCAGTGCAGCGGACGGCAATTCACCCCTCCACTTT.